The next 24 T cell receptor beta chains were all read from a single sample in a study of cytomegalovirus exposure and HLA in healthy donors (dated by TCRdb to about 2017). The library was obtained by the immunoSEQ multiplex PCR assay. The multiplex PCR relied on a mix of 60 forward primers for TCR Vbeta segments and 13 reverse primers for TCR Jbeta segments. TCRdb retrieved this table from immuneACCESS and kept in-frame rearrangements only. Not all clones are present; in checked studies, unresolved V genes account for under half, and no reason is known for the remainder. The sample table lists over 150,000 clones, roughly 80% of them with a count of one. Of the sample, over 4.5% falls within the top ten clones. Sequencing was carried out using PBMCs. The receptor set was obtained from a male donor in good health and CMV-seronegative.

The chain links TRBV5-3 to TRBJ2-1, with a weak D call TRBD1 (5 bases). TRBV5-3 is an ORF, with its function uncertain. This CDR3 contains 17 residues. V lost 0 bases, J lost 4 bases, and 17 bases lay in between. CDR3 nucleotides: TGTGCCAGAAGCTTGGGCCTATTGGGGCCCGCTTACAATGAGCAGTTCTTC. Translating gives CARSLGLLGPAYNEQFF.

The CDR3 DNA reads TGTGCCAGCAGCAAAGTGCCCCTAGCGGGGGGTGAGACCCAGTACTTC. Amino acids: CASSKVPLAGGETQYF. The rearrangement links TRBV21-1 to TRBJ2-5; the tabulated D call, TRBD2, remains unverified against the DNA. TRBV21-1 is classified as a pseudogene. The CDR3 extends over 16 amino acids.

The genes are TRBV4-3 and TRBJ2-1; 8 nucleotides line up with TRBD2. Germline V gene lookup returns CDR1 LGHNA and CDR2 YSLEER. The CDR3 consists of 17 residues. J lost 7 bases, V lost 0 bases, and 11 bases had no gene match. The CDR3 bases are TGCGCCAGCAGCCAAGACGAAGGGACTAGGGGTACAAATGAGCAGTTCTTC. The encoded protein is CASSQDEGTRGTNEQFF.

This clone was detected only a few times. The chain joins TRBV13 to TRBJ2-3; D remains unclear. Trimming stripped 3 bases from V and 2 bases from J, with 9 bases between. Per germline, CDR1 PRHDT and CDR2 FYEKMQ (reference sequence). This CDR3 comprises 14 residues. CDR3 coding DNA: TGTGCCAGCAGCTTTCCGGGTATCACAGATACGCAGTATTTT. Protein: CASSFPGITDTQYF.

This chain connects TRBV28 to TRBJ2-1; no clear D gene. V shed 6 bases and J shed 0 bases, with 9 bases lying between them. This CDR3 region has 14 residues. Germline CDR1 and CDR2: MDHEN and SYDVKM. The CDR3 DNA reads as TGTGCCAGCAGCCCATCAAACTCCTACAATGAGCAGTTCTTC. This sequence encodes CASSPSNSYNEQFF.

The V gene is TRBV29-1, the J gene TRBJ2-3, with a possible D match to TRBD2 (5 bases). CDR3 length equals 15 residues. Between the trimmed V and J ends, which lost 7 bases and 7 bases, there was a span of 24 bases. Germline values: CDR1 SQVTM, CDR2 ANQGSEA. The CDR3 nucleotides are TGCAGCGCTGACGGTACTAGTCTACTTCTCAATACGCAGTATTTT. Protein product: CSADGTSLLLNTQYF.

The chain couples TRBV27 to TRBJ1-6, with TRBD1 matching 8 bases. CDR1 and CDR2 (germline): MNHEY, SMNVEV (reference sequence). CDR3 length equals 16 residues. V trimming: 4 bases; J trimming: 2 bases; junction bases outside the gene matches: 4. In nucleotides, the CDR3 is TGTGCCAGCAGTTCCGACAGGGGCCCCTATAATTCACCCCTCCACTTT. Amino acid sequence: CASSSDRGPYNSPLHF.

CDR3 sequence (DNA): TGCGCCAGCAGCTTGAGACTAGCGGGGTCTTCCACAGATACGCAGTATTTT. Translation gives CASSLRLAGSSTDTQYF. This sequence joins TRBV5-1 and TRBJ2-3, with 11 nucleotides matching TRBD2. Per germline, CDR1 SGHRS and CDR2 YFSETQ. With 1 base clipped from V and 2 bases from J, the junction kept 6 bases outside the gene matches. The CDR3 has 17 amino acids.

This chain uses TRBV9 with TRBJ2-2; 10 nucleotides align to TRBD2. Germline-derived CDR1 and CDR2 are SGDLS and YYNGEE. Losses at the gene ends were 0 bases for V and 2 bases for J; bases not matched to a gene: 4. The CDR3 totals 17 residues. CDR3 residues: CASSVGTSGTNTGELFF. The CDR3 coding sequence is TGTGCCAGCAGCGTAGGAACTAGCGGGACCAACACCGGGGAGCTGTTTTTT.

The CDR3 DNA follows: TGTGCCAGCCAACAGGGGGCTCGGTACGAGCAGTACTTC. Residues: CASQQGARYEQYF. This rearrangement joins TRBV2 to TRBJ2-7, with 9 bases that match TRBD1. Germline CDR1 reads SNHLY; CDR2 reads FYNNEI. This CDR3 spans 13 amino acids. Trimming cost V 8 bases and J 4 bases; bases outside gene matches: 6.

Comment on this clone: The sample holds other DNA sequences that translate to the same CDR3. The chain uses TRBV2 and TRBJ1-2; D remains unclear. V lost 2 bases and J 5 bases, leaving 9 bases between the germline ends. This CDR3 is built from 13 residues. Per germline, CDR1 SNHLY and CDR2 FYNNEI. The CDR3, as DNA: TGTGCCAGCAGTGAAAGGCAGGTTTATGGCTACACCTTC. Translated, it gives CASSERQVYGYTF.

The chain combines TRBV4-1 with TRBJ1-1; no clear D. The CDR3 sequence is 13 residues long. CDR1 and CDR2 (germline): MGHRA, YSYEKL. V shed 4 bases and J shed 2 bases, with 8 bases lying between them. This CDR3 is CASSLHFNTEAFF. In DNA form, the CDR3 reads TGCGCCAGCAGCCTCCACTTCAACACTGAAGCTTTCTTT.

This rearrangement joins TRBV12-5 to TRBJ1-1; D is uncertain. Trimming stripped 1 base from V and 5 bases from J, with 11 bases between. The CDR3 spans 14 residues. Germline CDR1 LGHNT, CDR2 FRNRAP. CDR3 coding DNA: TGTGCTAGTGGTTTGGGATTTGCGGGGACTGAAGCTTTCTTT. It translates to CASGLGFAGTEAFF.

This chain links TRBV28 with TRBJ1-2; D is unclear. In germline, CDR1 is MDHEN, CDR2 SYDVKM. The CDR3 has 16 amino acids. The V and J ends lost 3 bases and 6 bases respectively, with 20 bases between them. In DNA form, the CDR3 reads TGTGCCAGCAGTTTGTGGGTCGTGAGGGAGTCGAATGGCTACACCTTC. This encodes CASSLWVVRESNGYTF.

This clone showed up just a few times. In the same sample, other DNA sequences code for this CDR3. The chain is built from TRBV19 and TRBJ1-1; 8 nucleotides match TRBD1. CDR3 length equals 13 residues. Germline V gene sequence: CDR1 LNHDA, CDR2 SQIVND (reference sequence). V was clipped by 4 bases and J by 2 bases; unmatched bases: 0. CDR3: CASSTGGNTEAFF. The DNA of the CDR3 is TGTGCCAGTAGTACAGGGGGCAACACTGAAGCTTTCTTT.

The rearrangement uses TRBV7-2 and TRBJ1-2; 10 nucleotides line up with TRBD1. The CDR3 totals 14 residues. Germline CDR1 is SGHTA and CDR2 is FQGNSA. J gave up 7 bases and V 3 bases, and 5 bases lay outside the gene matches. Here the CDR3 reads CASSFGTGAAGYTF. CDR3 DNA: TGTGCCAGCAGCTTCGGGACAGGGGCGGCTGGCTACACCTTC. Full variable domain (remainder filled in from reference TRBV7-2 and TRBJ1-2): GAGVSQSPSNKVTEKGKDVELRCDPISGHTALYWYRQSLGQGLEFLIYFQGNSAPDKSGLPSDRFSAERTGGSVSTLTIQRTQQEDSAVYLCASSFGTGAAGYTFGSGTRLTVV.

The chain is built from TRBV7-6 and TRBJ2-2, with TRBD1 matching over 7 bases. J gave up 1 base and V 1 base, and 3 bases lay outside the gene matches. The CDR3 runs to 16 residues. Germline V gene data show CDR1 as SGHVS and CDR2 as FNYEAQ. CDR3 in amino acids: CASSLVGQVNTGELFF. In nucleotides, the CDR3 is TGTGCCAGCAGCTTAGTTGGACAGGTGAACACCGGGGAGCTGTTTTTT.

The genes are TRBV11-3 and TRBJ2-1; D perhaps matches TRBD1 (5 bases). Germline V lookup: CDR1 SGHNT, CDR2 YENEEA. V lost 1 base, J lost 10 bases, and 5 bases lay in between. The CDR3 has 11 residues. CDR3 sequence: CASSLGTEQFF. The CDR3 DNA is TGTGCCAGCAGCTTAGGGACAGAGCAGTTCTTC. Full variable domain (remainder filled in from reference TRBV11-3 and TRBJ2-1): EAGVVQSPRYKIIEKKQPVAFWCNPISGHNTLYWYLQNLGQGPELLIRYENEEAVDDSQLPKDRFSAERLKGVDSTLKIQPAELGDSAVYLCASSLGTEQFFGPGTRLTVL.

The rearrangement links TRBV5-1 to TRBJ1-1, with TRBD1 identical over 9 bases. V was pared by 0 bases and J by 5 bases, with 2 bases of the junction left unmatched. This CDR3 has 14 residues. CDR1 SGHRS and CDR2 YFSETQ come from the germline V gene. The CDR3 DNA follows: TGCGCCAGCAGCTTGGGGGACAGGGAGACTGAAGCTTTCTTT. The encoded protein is CASSLGDRETEAFF.

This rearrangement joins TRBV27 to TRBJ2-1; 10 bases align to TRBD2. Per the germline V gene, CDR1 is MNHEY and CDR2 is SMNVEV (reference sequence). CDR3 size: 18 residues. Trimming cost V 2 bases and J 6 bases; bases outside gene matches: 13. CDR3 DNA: TGTGCCAGCAGTTTAACAACCCTAGCGGGAGTTTTATTCAATGAGCAGTTCTTC. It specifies CASSLTTLAGVLFNEQFF.

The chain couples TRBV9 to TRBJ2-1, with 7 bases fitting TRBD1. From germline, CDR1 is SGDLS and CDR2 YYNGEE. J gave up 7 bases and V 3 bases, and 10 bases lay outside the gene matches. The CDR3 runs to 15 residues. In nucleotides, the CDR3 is TGTGCCAGCAGCGCAACGGGGATCAGGGGGAATGAGCAGTTCTTC. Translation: CASSATGIRGNEQFF.

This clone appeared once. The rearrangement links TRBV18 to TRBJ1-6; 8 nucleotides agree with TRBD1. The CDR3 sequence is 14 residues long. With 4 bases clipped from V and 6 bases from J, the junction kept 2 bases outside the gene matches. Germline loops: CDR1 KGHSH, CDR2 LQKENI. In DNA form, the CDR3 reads TGTGCCAGCTCACAGGACAGGGTTAATTCACCCCTCCACTTT. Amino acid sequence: CASSQDRVNSPLHF.

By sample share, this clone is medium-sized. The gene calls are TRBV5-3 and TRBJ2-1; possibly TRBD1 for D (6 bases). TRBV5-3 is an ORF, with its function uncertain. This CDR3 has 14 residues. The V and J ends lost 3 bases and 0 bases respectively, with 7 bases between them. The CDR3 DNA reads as TGTGCCAGAAGCTGGGACACCTCCTACAATGAGCAGTTCTTC. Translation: CARSWDTSYNEQFF.

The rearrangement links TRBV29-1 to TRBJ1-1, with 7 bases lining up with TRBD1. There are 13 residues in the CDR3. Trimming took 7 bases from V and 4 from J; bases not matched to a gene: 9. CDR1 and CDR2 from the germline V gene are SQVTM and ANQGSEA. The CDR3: CSASSQGSTEAFF. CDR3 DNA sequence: TGCAGCGCCAGTTCACAGGGGTCCACTGAAGCTTTCTTT.